This entry lists 8 T cell receptor beta chains sequenced from one sample in a study of metastatic and nonmetastatic thyroid tumors. Nobody among the patients had been given any treatment before thyroid surgery. TCRdb re-called the PCR reads through MiXCR. Among roughly 15,000 clones listed, under 35% were seen once. The sequenced sample consisted of adjacent normal tissue. Receptors were obtained from a female donor with papillary thyroid cancer or a benign thyroid nodule (not recorded which). Some clones in this sample may be carry-over from other donors' samples.

V usage is TRBV12-3 or TRBV12-4 and J usage is TRBJ2-3; the D gene is possibly TRBD1 (5 bases). CDR3 length equals 14 residues. V was pared by 3 bases and J by 1 base, with 8 bases between. Written as DNA, the CDR3 is TGTGCCAGCAGTTTGGGGCAGGGCACAGATACGCAGTATTTT. It yields the protein CASSLGQGTDTQYF.

The chain has TRBV25-1 and TRBJ2-5, with D uncertain. CDR1 is MGHDK and CDR2 is SYGVNS in the germline V gene. This CDR3 is 13 amino acids long. The V gene lost 6 bases and the J gene lost 5 bases, with 13 bases spanning the gap. The CDR3 bases are TGTGCCAGCAGCCTAATAACTGCGGAGACCCAGTACTTC. Translated, it gives CASSLITAETQYF.

This clone was seen more than once but under ten times. The chain is built from TRBV6-2 or TRBV6-3 and TRBJ2-1, with D tentatively TRBD2 (6 bases). This CDR3 is 16 amino acids long. The germline V gene has CDR1 MNHEY and CDR2 SVGEGT. The V and J ends lost 2 bases and 3 bases respectively, with 14 bases between them. The CDR3 region has the DNA TGTGCCAGCAGTTACCGAGCGGGTCCTTACTACAATGAGCAGTTCTTC. This gives the protein CASSYRAGPYYNEQFF.

This clone was counted a few times. The chain recombines TRBV27 with TRBJ1-2, with unresolved D. CDR1 is MNHEY, CDR2 SMNVEV, per germline (reference sequence). The CDR3 spans 15 residues. Trimming left V 4 bases short and J 4 bases short, with 16 bases between. CDR3 residues: CASSSSRSSFYGYTF. In DNA, the CDR3 is TGTGCCAGCAGTTCCTCACGAAGTTCTTTCTATGGCTACACCTTC.

V gene TRBV6-5 combines with J gene TRBJ2-1; the D is unclear. The CDR3 is 13 residues long. V was pared by 3 bases and J by 3 bases, with 6 bases between. The germline V gene has CDR1 MNHEY and CDR2 SVGAGI. DNA for the CDR3: TGTGCCAGCAGTTATGGGATCTACAATGAGCAGTTCTTC. This sequence encodes CASSYGIYNEQFF.

The rearrangement joins TRBV20-1 to TRBJ2-7, with D perhaps TRBD2 (6 bases). This CDR3 has 15 residues. V lost 0 bases, J lost 1 base, and 13 bases lay in between. Germline V gene data show CDR1 as DFQATT and CDR2 as SNEGSKA (reference sequence). The CDR3 DNA reads TGCAGTGCTAGAGACATCGGGGGTCGATCCTACGAGCAGTACTTC. Translated, it gives CSARDIGGRSYEQYF.

The chain couples TRBV2 to TRBJ1-3; D call uncertain. Germline CDR1 is SNHLY and CDR2 is FYNNEI. Trimming took 8 bases from V and 4 from J, leaving 27 bases between them. CDR3 length: 18 residues. The CDR3: CASRGTAVPERTGNTIYF. As DNA, the CDR3 is TGTGCCAGCCGGGGAACAGCAGTCCCCGAGAGAACGGGAAACACCATATATTTT.

Concerning this clone itself: In this CDR3 the conserved last residue, phenylalanine or tryptophan, is missing, so a read error is likely. V is TRBV20-1 and J is TRBJ2-1; 13 bases are a match to TRBD2. The CDR3 has 14 residues. V gave up 4 bases and J gave up 7 bases; unmatched junction bases: 4. Germline CDR1 and CDR2: DFQATT and SNEGSKA (reference sequence). CDR3 amino acids: CSAKGTSGTNEQFL. The CDR3 nucleotides are TGCAGTGCTAAAGGGACTAGCGGGACGAATGAGCAGTTCCTC.